The TCR beta chain under discussion was sequenced for a study of graft-versus-host responses after intestinal transplantation. Study information: Transplants were multivisceral, liver-intestinal, or isolated intestinal.

Clones were sequenced by immunoSEQ multiplex PCR, and TCRdb holds only the in-frame ones, with some missing. The table includes tens of thousands of clones, around 90% detected once. To note about this clone: What it recognizes is unknown.

Germline CDR1 is KGHSH and CDR2 is LQKENI. CDR3 length: 14 amino acids. V lost 5 bases, J lost 4 bases, and 11 bases lay in between. The V and J genes are TRBV18 and TRBJ2-2, with a weak D call TRBD1 (6 bases). The receptor was derived from a human donor who was the organ donor for an intestinal transplant. Sequenced material: unstimulated CD4+ T cells sorted from spleen or lymph node cells, taken before transplant. The CDR3 bases are TGTGCCAGCTCAGAGGACAGCTCCACCGGGGAGCTGTTTTTT. Protein: CASSEDSSTGELFF.